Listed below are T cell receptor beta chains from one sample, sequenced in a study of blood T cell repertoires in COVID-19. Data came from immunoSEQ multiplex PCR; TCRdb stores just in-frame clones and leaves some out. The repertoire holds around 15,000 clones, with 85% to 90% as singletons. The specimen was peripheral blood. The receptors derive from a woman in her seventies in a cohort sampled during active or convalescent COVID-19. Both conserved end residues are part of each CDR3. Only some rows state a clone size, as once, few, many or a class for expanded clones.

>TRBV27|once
CASSSKTGGANTGELFF
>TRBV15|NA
CATSRDGGSGKNQPQHF
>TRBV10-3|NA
CAISEDRRMYTF
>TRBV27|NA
CASSLGRAYEQYF
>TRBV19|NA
CASSKYYRGQSYGYTF
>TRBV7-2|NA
CASSSAGGRTYEQYF
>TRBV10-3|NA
CAISGTSGGSSGANVLTF
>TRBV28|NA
CASSYTGVTEAFF
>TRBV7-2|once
CASSLVLGQGGSRDTQYF
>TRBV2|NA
CASSQGGGQPQHF
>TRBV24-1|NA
CATSEGTGKNTGELFF
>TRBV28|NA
CASSFAGLNQPQHF
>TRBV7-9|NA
CASSPSGGLSYNEQFF
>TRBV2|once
CASSEIVIVYEQYF
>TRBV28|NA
CASQKTGGELSAFF
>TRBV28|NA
CASGGYGYTF
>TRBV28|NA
CASSYRDRGPYEQYF
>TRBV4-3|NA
CASSRKPWDAGGYTF